The 27 T cell receptor beta chains below come from one sample, sequenced in a study of identical twins. TCRdb independently ran MiXCR on the 5' RACE reads; one entry per CDR3 protein. This sample has under 900,000 distinct CDR3 sequences, with roughly 18% found just once. These same data were also listed under a study on T cells expressing NK-cell markers.

The sample taken for sequencing was PBMCs. Receptors were obtained from a woman aged 18 to 35 in good health.

This clonotype was detected only a few times. CDR3 nucleotide sequence: TGTGCCAGCAGCCACTCCGGGAGTTACGAGCAGTACTTC. It codes for CASSHSGSYEQYF. V is TRBV3-1 and J is TRBJ2-7, with D maybe TRBD2 (6 bases). Per germline, CDR1 LGHDT and CDR2 YNNKEL (reference sequence). The ends were cut back, 3 bases at V and 4 bases at J, with 10 bases in the middle. The CDR3 spans 13 residues.

The chain combines TRBV6-5 with TRBJ1-2, with TRBD1 as a possible D gene (5 bases). CDR3 length equals 14 residues. CDR1 is MNHEY and CDR2 is SVGAGI in the germline V gene. The V end was cut by 3 bases, the J end by 5 bases, with 13 bases between. The CDR3 region is CASSYWDSGYGYTF. The CDR3 DNA is TGTGCCAGCAGTTATTGGGACTCTGGATATGGCTACACCTTC.

This clonotype was counted only a few times. The chain combines TRBV4-3 with TRBJ2-7; D possibly matches TRBD1 or TRBD2 (5 bases each). Trimming took 0 bases from V and 2 from J, leaving 14 bases between them. The CDR3 consists of 16 residues. Germline assignment: CDR1 LGHNA and CDR2 YSLEER. CDR3 DNA sequence: TGCGCCAGCAGCCAAGATCATGGGGGACCAGCCTACGAGCAGTACTTC. It encodes CASSQDHGGPAYEQYF.

J is TRBJ1-2 and V is TRBV5-1; 8 bases line up with TRBD1. The CDR3 runs 14 residues. V trimming: 1 base; J trimming: 2 bases; junction bases outside the gene matches: 1. Germline V lookup: CDR1 SGHRS, CDR2 YFSETQ. CDR3 DNA sequence: TGCGCCAGCAGCTTGCACAGGGGGAACTATGGCTACACCTTC. Residues: CASSLHRGNYGYTF.

The chain uses TRBV6-1 and TRBJ1-5, with TRBD1 matching over 7 bases. V gave up 6 bases and J gave up 0 bases; unmatched junction bases: 2. The CDR3 loop spans 14 amino acids. Germline V lookup: CDR1 MNHNS, CDR2 SASEGT. CDR3 residues: CASRDRYSNQPQHF. CDR3 nucleotide sequence: TGTGCCAGCAGGGACAGGTATAGCAATCAGCCCCAGCATTTT.

The table lists this clonotype with a few counts. The rearrangement links TRBV5-1 to TRBJ2-4; D possibly corresponds to TRBD1 (6 bases). Germline CDR1 SGHRS, CDR2 YFSETQ. Trimming pared 3 bases from V and 0 bases from J, leaving 10 bases between. The length of the CDR3 is 15 residues. The CDR3 region has the DNA TGCGCCAGCAGCTCCACAGGGCTAGCCAAAAACATTCAGTACTTC. This encodes CASSSTGLAKNIQYF.

The chain combines TRBV10-3 with TRBJ2-1, with D perhaps TRBD2 (7 bases). V gave up 8 bases and J gave up 0 bases, with 14 bases separating them. The CDR3 covers 15 residues. Per germline, CDR1 ENHRY and CDR2 SYGVKD. The CDR3 sequence: CAIGGEDSSYNEQFF. CDR3 DNA sequence: TGTGCCATCGGGGGGGAGGACAGCTCCTACAATGAGCAGTTCTTC.

This clonotype has more than one count but fewer than ten. The V and J genes are TRBV11-3 and TRBJ2-3; the match to TRBD1 covers 8 bases. This CDR3 contains 16 residues. V was pared by 3 bases and J by 3 bases, with 8 bases of the junction left unmatched. CDR1 is SGHNT and CDR2 is YENEEA in the germline V gene. The CDR3 region is CASSFMAGGKTDTQYF. The CDR3 DNA is TGTGCCAGCAGCTTCATGGCAGGGGGCAAGACAGATACGCAGTATTTT. The whole variable domain, remainder taken from reference TRBV11-3 and TRBJ2-3, is EAGVVQSPRYKIIEKKQPVAFWCNPISGHNTLYWYLQNLGQGPELLIRYENEEAVDDSQLPKDRFSAERLKGVDSTLKIQPAELGDSAVYLCASSFMAGGKTDTQYFGPGTRLTVL.

V is TRBV5-1 and J is TRBJ2-3, with D possibly matching TRBD2 (6 bases). The V gene lost 3 bases and the J gene lost 0 bases, with 11 bases spanning the gap. This CDR3 is 15 amino acids long. The germline CDR1 and CDR2 sequences are SGHRS and YFSETQ. The CDR3 is CASSSGTSSTDTQYF. CDR3 DNA sequence: TGCGCCAGCAGCTCCGGGACTTCCAGCACAGATACGCAGTATTTT.

The gene calls are TRBV3-1 and TRBJ1-6; D not certain. The ends were cut back, 2 bases at V and 8 bases at J, with 4 bases in the middle. Germline lookup yields CDR1 LGHDT and CDR2 YNNKEL (reference sequence). This CDR3 contains 12 residues. Written as DNA, the CDR3 is TGTGCCAGCAGCCAAAGTGATTCACCCCTCCACTTT. Its translation: CASSQSDSPLHF. The whole variable domain, filled in from reference TRBV3-1 and TRBJ1-6, reads DTAVSQTPKYLVTQMGNDKSIKCEQNLGHDTMYWYKQDSKKFLKIMFSYNNKELIINETVPNRFSPKSPDKAHLNLHINSLELGDSAVYFCASSQSDSPLHFGNGTRLTVT.

J is TRBJ2-6 and V is TRBV12-3 or TRBV12-4; D unclear. V shed 5 bases and J shed 0 bases, with 20 bases lying between them. The length of the CDR3 is 19 residues. The CDR3 spells CASSPLWQDDGSGANVLTF. CDR3 bases: TGTGCCAGCAGTCCCCTTTGGCAGGACGACGGCTCTGGGGCCAACGTCCTGACTTTC.

The chain joins TRBV7-2 to TRBJ2-5; 9 nucleotides line up with TRBD2. The trim removed 1 base at V and 7 bases at J, leaving 10 bases unmatched. The CDR3 runs to 16 residues. Germline values: CDR1 SGHTA, CDR2 FQGNSA. CDR3 nucleotides: TGTGCCAGCAGCTTAGGGGCAGCGGGAGGCCAGCGGACCCAGTACTTC. Protein: CASSLGAAGGQRTQYF.

This clonotype has just a few counts. The V and J genes are TRBV20-1 and TRBJ1-1; D is perhaps TRBD1 (5 bases). The ends were cut back, 1 base at V and 0 bases at J, with 12 bases in the middle. CDR1 is DFQATT and CDR2 is SNEGSKA in the germline V gene (reference sequence). The CDR3 consists of 15 residues. Here the CDR3 reads CSARGGNKMNTEAFF. CDR3 DNA: TGCAGTGCTAGAGGGGGGAATAAAATGAACACTGAAGCTTTCTTT.

The chain uses TRBV20-1 and TRBJ2-1; 10 bases map to TRBD2. The CDR3 consists of 14 residues. J lost 7 bases, V lost 8 bases, and 11 bases had no gene match. Per the germline V gene, CDR1 is DFQATT and CDR2 is SNEGSKA (reference sequence). The CDR3 loop reads CSPGGSGRVNEQFF. For the CDR3, the DNA is TGCAGTCCTGGAGGGAGCGGGAGGGTAAATGAGCAGTTCTTC.

Only a few counts were recorded for this clonotype. V and J are TRBV5-1 and TRBJ2-7; TRBD2 matches 14 bases. V shed 4 bases and J 3 bases; nucleotides not matched to a gene: 9. The CDR3 extends over 17 amino acids. CDR1 is SGHRS and CDR2 is YFSETQ in the germline V gene. CDR3 sequence reads: CASSLRLAGGSGYEQYF. As DNA, the CDR3 is TGCGCCAGCAGCCTACGACTAGCGGGAGGGAGTGGCTACGAGCAGTACTTC. The variable domain in full, completed from reference TRBV5-1 and TRBJ2-7, reads KAGVTQTPRYLIKTRGQQVTLSCSPISGHRSVSWYQQTPGQGLQFLFEYFSETQRNKGNFPGRFSGRQFSNSRSEMNVSTLELGDSALYLCASSLRLAGGSGYEQYFGPGTRLTVT.

This clonotype was found a few times. CDR3 sequence reads: CASSFGKWGASTDTQYF. CDR3 in DNA: TGTGCCAGCAGTTTCGGAAAGTGGGGGGCGAGCACAGATACGCAGTATTTT. The V and J genes are TRBV12-3 or TRBV12-4 and TRBJ2-3; either TRBD1 or TRBD2 may fit D (6 bases each). Trimming took off 3 bases at V and 0 bases at J, with 16 bases between the two ends. This CDR3 spans 17 amino acids.

This clonotype showed up just once. V is TRBV2 and J is TRBJ2-4; D not certain. This CDR3 comprises 14 residues. Germline V lookup: CDR1 SNHLY, CDR2 FYNNEI. V lost 5 bases, J lost 5 bases, and 13 bases lay in between. This CDR3 reads CASSYARGENIQYF. CDR3 DNA: TGTGCCAGCAGTTACGCACGTGGGGAAAACATTCAGTACTTC.

V is TRBV29-1 and J is TRBJ2-4; no clear D. The V gene lost 0 bases and the J gene lost 7 bases, with 7 bases spanning the gap. CDR1 and CDR2 from the germline V gene are SQVTM and ANQGSEA. The CDR3 runs 12 residues. Written as DNA, the CDR3 is TGCAGCGTTGAAGACAGAGCGAACATTCAGTACTTC. Amino acid sequence: CSVEDRANIQYF. The full variable domain, rest sourced from reference TRBV29-1 and TRBJ2-4, is SAVISQKPSRDICQRGTSLTIQCQVDSQVTMMFWYRQQPGQSLTLIATANQGSEATYESGFVIDKFPISRPNLTFSTLTVSNMSPEDSSIYLCSVEDRANIQYFGAGTRLSVL.

This clonotype was observed a few times. V gene TRBV29-1 combines with J gene TRBJ2-7, with 8 nucleotides matching TRBD1. The CDR3 sequence is 12 residues long. Germline loops: CDR1 SQVTM, CDR2 ANQGSEA. The junction had 3 bases not matched to a gene; V was cut back by 4 bases and J by 4 bases. The CDR3 protein is CSVVGTGYEQYF. CDR3 DNA: TGCAGCGTTGTGGGGACAGGATACGAGCAGTACTTC.

The gene calls are TRBV2 and TRBJ2-1; no clear D gene. The germline V gene has CDR1 SNHLY and CDR2 FYNNEI. The CDR3 totals 14 residues. Trimming stripped 7 bases from V and 1 base from J, with 11 bases between. The CDR3: CASKTGTSYNEQFF. Here the CDR3 DNA reads TGTGCCAGCAAGACCGGAACGTCCTACAATGAGCAGTTCTTC. The full variable domain, rest sourced from reference TRBV2 and TRBJ2-1, is EPEVTQTPSHQVTQMGQEVILRCVPISNHLYFYWYRQILGQKVEFLVSFYNNEISEKSEIFDDQFSVERPDGSNFTLKIRSTKLEDSAMYFCASKTGTSYNEQFFGPGTRLTVL.

This clonotype turned up a few times. The chain employs TRBV10-3 and TRBJ1-1; D is ambiguous. The V end lost 8 bases, the J end lost 6 bases, and 13 bases lay between the germline ends. The CDR3 spans 12 residues. CDR1 and CDR2 from the germline V gene are ENHRY and SYGVKD. The DNA of the CDR3 is TGTGCCATCGGGAAGGGCGACGCTGAAGCTTTCTTT. Translation gives CAIGKGDAEAFF.

The chain recombines TRBV3-1 with TRBJ1-5; D might be TRBD1 (5 bases). There are 14 residues in the CDR3. Trimming shortened V by 1 base and J by 12 bases, and 16 bases separated the two germline ends. Germline values: CDR1 LGHDT, CDR2 YNNKEL (reference sequence). The DNA of the CDR3 is TGTGCCAGCAGCCAAGCAGGACGGGACCCCATCCAGCATTTT. Translated, it gives CASSQAGRDPIQHF.

This clonotype was counted ten times or more. The rearrangement links TRBV20-1 to TRBJ2-1; 12 nucleotides match TRBD2. V dropped 5 bases and J dropped 9; count of bases not matched to a gene: 11. The CDR3 sequence is 15 residues long. Germline loops: CDR1 DFQATT, CDR2 SNEGSKA (reference sequence). In nucleotides, the CDR3 is TGCAGTGCTGGCAACCCTAGCGGGAGGGCCTCTGAGCAGTTCTTC. Translation: CSAGNPSGRASEQFF.

This clonotype has more than one count but fewer than ten. V usage is TRBV10-3 and J usage is TRBJ2-1; 7 bases match TRBD2. This CDR3 comprises 13 residues. Trimming cost V 11 bases and J 8 bases; bases outside gene matches: 12. Germline V CDR1 and CDR2: ENHRY, SYGVKD. CDR3 region: CAFREDDWDEQFF. DNA of the CDR3: TGTGCCTTCCGGGAGGACGACTGGGATGAGCAGTTCTTC.

This clonotype has more than one count but fewer than ten. V is TRBV7-3 and J is TRBJ2-2; D perhaps matches TRBD1 (5 bases). The CDR3 is made up of 14 amino acids. V was cut by 5 bases and J by 3 bases, with 10 bases left in between. Germline CDR1 reads SGHTA; CDR2 reads FQGTGA. CDR3 nucleotides: TGTGCCAGCAGCCCCGGACACTACACCGGGGAGCTGTTTTTT. This translates into CASSPGHYTGELFF.

The gene calls are TRBV19 and TRBJ2-3, with TRBD2 matching 7 bases. The CDR3 length is 15 residues. V gave up 2 bases and J gave up 0 bases; unmatched junction bases: 2. CDR1 and CDR2 from the germline V gene are LNHDA and SQIVND (reference sequence). The CDR3 nucleotides are TGTGCCAGTAGTATACGGCGGGAGAGCACAGATACGCAGTATTTT. Translation: CASSIRRESTDTQYF.

There are a few counts of this clonotype. CDR3 amino acids: CASSEQGDSNQPQHF. As DNA, the CDR3 is TGCGCCAGCAGCGAACAGGGGGACAGCAATCAGCCCCAGCATTTT. The V call is TRBV5-1, the J call TRBJ1-5; TRBD1 matches 8 bases. The CDR3 length is 15 residues. Trimming at V came to 4 bases and at J to 1 base, leaving 4 bases not matched to a gene. Germline values: CDR1 SGHRS, CDR2 YFSETQ.